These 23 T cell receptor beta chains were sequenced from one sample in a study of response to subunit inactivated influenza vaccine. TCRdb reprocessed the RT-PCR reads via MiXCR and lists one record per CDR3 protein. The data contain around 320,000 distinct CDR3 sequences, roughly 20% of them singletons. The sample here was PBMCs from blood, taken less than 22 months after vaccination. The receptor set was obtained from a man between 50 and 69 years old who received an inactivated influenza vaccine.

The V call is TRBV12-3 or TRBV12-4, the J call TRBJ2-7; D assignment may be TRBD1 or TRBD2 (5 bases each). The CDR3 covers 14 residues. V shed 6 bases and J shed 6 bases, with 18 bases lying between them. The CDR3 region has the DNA TGTGCCAGCAGGCCAACCGGGACCCCGGGCGAGCAGTACTTC. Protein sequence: CASRPTGTPGEQYF.

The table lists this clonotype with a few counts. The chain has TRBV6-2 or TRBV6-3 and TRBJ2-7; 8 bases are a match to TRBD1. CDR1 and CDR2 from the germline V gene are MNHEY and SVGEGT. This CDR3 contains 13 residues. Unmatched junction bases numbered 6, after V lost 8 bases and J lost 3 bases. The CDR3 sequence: CASAPGQVYEQYF. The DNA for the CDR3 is TGTGCCAGCGCTCCGGGACAGGTCTACGAGCAGTACTTC.

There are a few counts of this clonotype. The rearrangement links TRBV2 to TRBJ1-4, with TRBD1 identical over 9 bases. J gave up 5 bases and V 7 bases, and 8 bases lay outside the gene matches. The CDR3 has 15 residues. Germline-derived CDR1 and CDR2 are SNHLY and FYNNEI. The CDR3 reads CASINRGLENEKLFF. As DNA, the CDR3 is TGTGCCAGCATCAACAGGGGGCTGGAAAATGAAAAACTGTTTTTT.

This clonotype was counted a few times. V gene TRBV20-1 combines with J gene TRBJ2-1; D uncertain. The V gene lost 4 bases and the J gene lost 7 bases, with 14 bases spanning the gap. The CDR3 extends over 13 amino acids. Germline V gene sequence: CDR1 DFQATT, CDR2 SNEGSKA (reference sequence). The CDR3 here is CSAKGNLENEQFF. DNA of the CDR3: TGCAGTGCTAAAGGGAATCTAGAGAATGAGCAGTTCTTC.

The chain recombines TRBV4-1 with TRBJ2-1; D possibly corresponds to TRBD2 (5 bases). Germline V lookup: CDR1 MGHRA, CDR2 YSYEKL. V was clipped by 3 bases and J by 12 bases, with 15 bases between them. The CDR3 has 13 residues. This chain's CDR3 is CASSQTVPEGQFF. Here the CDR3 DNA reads TGCGCCAGCAGCCAGACTGTGCCTGAGGGGCAGTTCTTC.

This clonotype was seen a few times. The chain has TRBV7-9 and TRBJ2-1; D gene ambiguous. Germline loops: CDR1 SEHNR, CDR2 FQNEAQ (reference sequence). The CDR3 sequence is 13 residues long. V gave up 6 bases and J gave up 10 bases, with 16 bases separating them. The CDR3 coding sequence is TGTGCCAGCAGTTCTGCGTTGGAAGACGAGCAGTTCTTC. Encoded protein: CASSSALEDEQFF.

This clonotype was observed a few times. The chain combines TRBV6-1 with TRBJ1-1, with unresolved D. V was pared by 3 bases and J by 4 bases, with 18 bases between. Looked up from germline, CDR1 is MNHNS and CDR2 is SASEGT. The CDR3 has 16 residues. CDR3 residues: CASSEPASGLGTEAFF. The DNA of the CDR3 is TGTGCCAGCAGTGAGCCGGCTTCTGGGCTGGGCACTGAAGCTTTCTTT.

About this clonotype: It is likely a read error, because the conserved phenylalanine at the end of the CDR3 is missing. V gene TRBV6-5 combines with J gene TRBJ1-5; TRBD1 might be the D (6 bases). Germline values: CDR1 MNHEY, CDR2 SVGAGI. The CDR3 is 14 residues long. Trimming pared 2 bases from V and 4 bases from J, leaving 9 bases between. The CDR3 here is CASSYDRSNQPQHS. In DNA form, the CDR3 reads TGTGCCAGCAGTTACGACAGGAGTAATCAGCCCCAGCATTCT.

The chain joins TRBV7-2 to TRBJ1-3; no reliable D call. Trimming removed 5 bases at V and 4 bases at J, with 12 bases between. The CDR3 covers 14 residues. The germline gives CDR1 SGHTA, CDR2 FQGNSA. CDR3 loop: CASSTILGGNTIYF. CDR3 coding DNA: TGTGCCAGCAGCACCATTTTAGGAGGAAACACCATATATTTT.

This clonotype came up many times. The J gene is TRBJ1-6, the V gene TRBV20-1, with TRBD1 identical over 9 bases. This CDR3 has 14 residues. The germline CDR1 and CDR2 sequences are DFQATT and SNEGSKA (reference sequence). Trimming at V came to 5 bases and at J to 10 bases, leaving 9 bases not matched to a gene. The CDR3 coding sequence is TGCAGTGCTCGGGAACAGGGGGCGATATCACCCCTCCACTTT. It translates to CSAREQGAISPLHF.

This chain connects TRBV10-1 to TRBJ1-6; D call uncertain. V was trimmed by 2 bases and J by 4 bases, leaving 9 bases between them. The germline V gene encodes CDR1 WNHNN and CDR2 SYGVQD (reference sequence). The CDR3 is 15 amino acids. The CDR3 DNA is TGCGCCAGCAGTGAGGGTGGAGTTTATAATTCACCCCTCCACTTT. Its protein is CASSEGGVYNSPLHF.

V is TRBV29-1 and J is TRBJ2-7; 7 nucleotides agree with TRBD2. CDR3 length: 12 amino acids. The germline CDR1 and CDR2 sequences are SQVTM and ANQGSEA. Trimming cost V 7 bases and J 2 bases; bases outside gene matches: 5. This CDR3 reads CSAGGGAYEQYF. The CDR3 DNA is TGCAGCGCTGGGGGGGGGGCCTACGAGCAGTACTTC.

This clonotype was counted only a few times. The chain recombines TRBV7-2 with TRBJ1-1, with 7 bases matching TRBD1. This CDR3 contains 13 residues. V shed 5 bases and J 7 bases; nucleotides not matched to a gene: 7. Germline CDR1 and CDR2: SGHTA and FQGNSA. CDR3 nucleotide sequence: TGTGCCAGCAGCAGTACCCGGGACAGTGAAGCTTTCTTT. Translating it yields CASSSTRDSEAFF.

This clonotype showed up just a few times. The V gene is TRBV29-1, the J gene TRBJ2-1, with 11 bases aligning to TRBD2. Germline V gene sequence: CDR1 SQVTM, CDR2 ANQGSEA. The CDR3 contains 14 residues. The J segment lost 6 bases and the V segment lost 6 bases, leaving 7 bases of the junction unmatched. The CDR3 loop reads CSVEGLADINEQFF. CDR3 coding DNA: TGCAGCGTGGAGGGACTAGCGGATATCAATGAGCAGTTCTTC.

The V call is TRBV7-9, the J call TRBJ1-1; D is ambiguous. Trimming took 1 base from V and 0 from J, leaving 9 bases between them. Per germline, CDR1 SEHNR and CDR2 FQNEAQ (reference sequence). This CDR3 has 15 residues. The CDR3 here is CASSLVFLMNTEAFF. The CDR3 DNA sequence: TGTGCCAGCAGCTTAGTATTCCTCATGAACACTGAAGCTTTCTTT.

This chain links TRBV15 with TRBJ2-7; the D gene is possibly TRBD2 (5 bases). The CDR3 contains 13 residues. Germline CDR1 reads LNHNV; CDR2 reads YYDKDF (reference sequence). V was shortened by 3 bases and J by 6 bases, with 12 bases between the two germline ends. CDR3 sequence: CATSSSSGIEQYF. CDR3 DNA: TGTGCCACCAGCAGCTCCAGCGGAATCGAGCAGTACTTC.

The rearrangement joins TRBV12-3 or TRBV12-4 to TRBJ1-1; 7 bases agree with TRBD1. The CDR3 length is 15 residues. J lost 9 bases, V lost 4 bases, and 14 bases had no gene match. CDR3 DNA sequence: TGTGCCAGCAGTTCGAATCAGGGGGTCGGGATGAAAGCTTTCTTT. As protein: CASSSNQGVGMKAFF.

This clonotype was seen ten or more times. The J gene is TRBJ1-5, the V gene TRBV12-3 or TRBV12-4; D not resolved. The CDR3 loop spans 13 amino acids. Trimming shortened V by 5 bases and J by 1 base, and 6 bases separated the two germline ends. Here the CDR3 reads CASSTESNQPQHF. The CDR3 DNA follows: TGTGCCAGCAGTACCGAGAGCAATCAGCCCCAGCATTTT.

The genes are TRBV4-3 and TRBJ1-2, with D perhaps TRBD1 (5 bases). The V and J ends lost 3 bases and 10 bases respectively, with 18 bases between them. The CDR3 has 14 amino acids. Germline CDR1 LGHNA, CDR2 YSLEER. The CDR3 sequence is CASSQGFAGLVYTF. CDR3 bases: TGCGCCAGCAGCCAGGGGTTTGCAGGGTTGGTCTACACCTTC.

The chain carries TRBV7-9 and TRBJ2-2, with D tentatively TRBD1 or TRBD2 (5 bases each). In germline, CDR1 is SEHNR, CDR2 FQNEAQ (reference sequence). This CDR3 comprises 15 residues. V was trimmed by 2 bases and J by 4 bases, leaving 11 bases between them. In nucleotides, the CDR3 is TGTGCCAGCAGCTTAAGCAGGGACCCCACCGGGGAGCTGTTTTTT. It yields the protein CASSLSRDPTGELFF.

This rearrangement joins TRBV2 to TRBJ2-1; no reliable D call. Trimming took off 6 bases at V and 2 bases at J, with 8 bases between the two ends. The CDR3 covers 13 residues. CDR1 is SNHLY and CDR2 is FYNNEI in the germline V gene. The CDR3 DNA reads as TGTGCCAGCAGCCAGCATACCTACAATGAGCAGTTCTTC. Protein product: CASSQHTYNEQFF.

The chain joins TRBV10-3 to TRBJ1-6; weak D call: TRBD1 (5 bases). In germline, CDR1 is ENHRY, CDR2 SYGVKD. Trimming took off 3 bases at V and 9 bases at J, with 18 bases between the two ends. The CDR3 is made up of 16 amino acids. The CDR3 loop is CAISEQAGGGSSPLHF. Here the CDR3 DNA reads TGTGCCATCAGTGAACAGGCGGGGGGTGGGAGTTCACCCCTCCACTTT.

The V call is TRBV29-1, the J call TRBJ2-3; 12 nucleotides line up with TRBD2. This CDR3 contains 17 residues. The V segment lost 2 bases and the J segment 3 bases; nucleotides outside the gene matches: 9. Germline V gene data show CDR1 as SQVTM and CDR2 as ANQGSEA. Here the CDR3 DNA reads TGCAGCGTTGAACCCCTAAGACTAGCGGGAGCTACAGATACGCAGTATTTT. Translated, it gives CSVEPLRLAGATDTQYF.